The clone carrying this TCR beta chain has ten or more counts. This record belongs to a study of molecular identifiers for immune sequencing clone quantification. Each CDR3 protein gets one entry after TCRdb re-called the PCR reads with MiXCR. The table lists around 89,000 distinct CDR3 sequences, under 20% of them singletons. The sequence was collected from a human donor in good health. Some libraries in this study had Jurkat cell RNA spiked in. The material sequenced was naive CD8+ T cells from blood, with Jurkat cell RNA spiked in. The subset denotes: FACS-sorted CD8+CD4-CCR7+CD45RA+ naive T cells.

The CDR3 region is CASSQGGLAEYYEQYF. For the CDR3, the DNA is TGCGCCAGCAGCCAAGGGGGACTAGCGGAGTACTACGAGCAGTACTTC. The J gene is TRBJ2-7, the V gene TRBV4-1; 11 bases match TRBD2. The germline V gene has CDR1 MGHRA and CDR2 YSYEKL. With V trimmed by 1 base and J by 3 bases, 5 bases remained unmatched. CDR3 length: 16 residues.